This record looks at one T cell receptor (beta chain) sequence and its context. TCRdb's copy holds only in-frame clones and misses some; the assay was immunoSEQ multiplex PCR. This table holds some 50,000 clones, roughly three fifths found once. CDR1 is SGHRS and CDR2 is YFSETQ in the germline V gene. The junction had 6 bases not matched to a gene; V was cut back by 3 bases and J by 0 bases. This CDR3 is built from 17 residues. This sample is drawn from a study of cytotoxic CD8 clonotypes in ibrutinib-treated CLL. The genes are TRBV5-1 and TRBJ2-3, with 11 bases lining up with TRBD2. This sequence originates from a human donor with chronic lymphocytic leukemia. The sequencing here drew on PBMCs, taken after 24 months of ibrutinib treatment. CDR3 loop: CASSSATSGGSTDTQYF. In DNA, the CDR3 is TGCGCCAGCAGCTCGGCCACTAGCGGGGGTAGCACAGATACGCAGTATTTT.